The clone carrying this T cell receptor (beta chain) has only a few counts. Antigen: not known. As to time point: newly diagnosed GD, antithyroid drugs for less than 3 months. From RNA extracted from PBMCs, the TCR library was made. Graves' disease diagnosis used American Thyroid Association guidelines. The sample originates from a study of regulatory T cells in long-lasting Graves disease. Findings and caveats of the study: New patients shared around 1,000 public clonotypes, and persistent patients shared more, with approximately 2,600.

Through Arm-PCR of CDR3 regions and iRepertoire HTBI primers, TCR beta libraries were built. TCRdb reanalysed the multiplex PCR reads using MiXCR and keeps one entry per CDR3 protein. The sample lists some 320,000 distinct CDR3 sequences; about 18% were seen once. Trimming removed 0 bases from V and 7 bases from J, with 10 bases in between. Germline CDR1 reads SGHNT; CDR2 reads YENEEA. The CDR3 sequence is 14 residues long. The material was peripheral blood mononuclear cells (PBMCs), obtained at new diagnosis, from a patient treated with antithyroid drugs. The clonotype originates from a female donor with Graves disease. The V and J genes are TRBV11-3 and TRBJ2-1; D might be TRBD2 (6 bases). The CDR3 region has the DNA TGTGCCAGCAGCTTAGAACTAGCTTGGAATGAGCAGTTCTTC. Its protein is CASSLELAWNEQFF.